This record looks at one T cell receptor beta chain sequence and its context. Other DNA variants within this sample encode the same CDR3. This record comes from a study of technical replicates of blood from four donors. V was shortened by 0 bases and J by 4 bases, with 4 bases between the two germline ends. This CDR3 is 12 amino acids long. Germline CDR1 and CDR2: SGHRS and YFSETQ. Produced via immunoSEQ multiplex PCR; TCRdb's table is partial and in-frame only. Among under 85,000 clones listed, 91% were seen once. This TCR derives from a human donor in good health. Some clones in this sample may be carry-over from other donors' samples. The V gene is TRBV5-1, the J gene TRBJ1-2, with no clear D. Sequences were obtained from T cells isolated from PBMCs. CDR3 DNA: TGCGCCAGCAGCTTGGACAGCTATGGCTACACCTTC. This sequence encodes CASSLDSYGYTF.